The clone carrying this T cell receptor (beta chain) occurred a few times. In TCRdb, the 5' RACE reads were re-called with MiXCR into one record per CDR3 protein. The sample records about 520,000 distinct CDR3 sequences, less than 25% being singletons. The entry originates in a study of identical twins. This CDR3 comprises 14 residues. V was pared by 5 bases and J by 2 bases, with 13 bases between. Germline values: CDR1 SGHTA, CDR2 FQGNSA. The same data also went into a second study, on T cells expressing NK-cell markers.

The V and J genes are TRBV7-2 and TRBJ2-7; D might be TRBD1 or TRBD2, each matching 5 bases. The TCR was taken from a woman between 18 and 29 years old in good health. Sequences were obtained from CD4+ T cells sorted from blood. CDR3 coding DNA: TGTGCCAGCAGCAACCGGGACGGGGCCTACGAGCAGTACTTC. Residues: CASSNRDGAYEQYF. The whole variable domain, filled in from reference TRBV7-2 and TRBJ2-7, reads GAGVSQSPSNKVTEKGKDVELRCDPISGHTALYWYRQSLGQGLEFLIYFQGNSAPDKSGLPSDRFSAERTGGSVSTLTIQRTQQEDSAVYLCASSNRDGAYEQYFGPGTRLTVT.